Described below is a single T cell receptor beta chain sequence and its context. Its target is not known. V shed 4 bases and J shed 3 bases, with 21 bases lying between them. Germline V gene lookup returns CDR1 LGHNA and CDR2 YSLEER. This CDR3 comprises 17 residues. The data originate from a study of T cell responses to AZD1222 COVID-19 vaccine. Whole-study results and caveats: Increased Spike-specific TCR breadth and depth were observed after two AZD1222 doses.

TCRdb's table, derived via immunoSEQ multiplex PCR, lists solely in-frame clones and lacks some. The sample has tens of thousands of clones; more than 75% are singletons. Specimen: peripheral blood, collected on day 0 of AZD1222 vaccination. The source is an adult in good health. The V call is TRBV4-3, the J call TRBJ1-2; D is possibly TRBD1 (6 bases). CDR3 bases: TGCGCCAGCAGCCCAGGGTCAGGGGCCGAGAGCCACTATGGCTACACCTTC. It is translated as CASSPGSGAESHYGYTF.